This TCR beta chain was observed in a study of T cells after posttransplantation cyclophosphamide. Study-level findings and limits: After PTCy, TRB diversity resembled that of CNI/methotrexate controls. Tissue-infiltrating T cells from skin or gut overlapped little with blood T cells. Donor CD8+ memory clones often dominated recipient blood repertoires at later times.

Clones were sequenced by immunoSEQ multiplex PCR, and TCRdb holds only the in-frame ones, with some missing. The repertoire holds roughly 15,000 clones, with roughly 91% as singletons. This clone has only a few counts. Its antigen is as yet unknown. Methotrexate plus calcineurin inhibitor accompanied controls' myeloablative marrow transplants; sampling was 1 year later. Trimming removed 6 bases from V and 6 bases from J; junction bases left unmatched: 1. Germline CDR1 reads SGHTA; CDR2 reads FQGNSA. The CDR3 is 13 amino acids. This sample comprised PBMCs, obtained after an allogeneic stem cell transplant with a calcineurin inhibitor and methotrexate. This sequence originates from a male patient aged 45-59 years who received an allogeneic stem cell transplant from an unrelated donor, was CMV-positive, and had chronic GVHD only. A share of the T cells may be of graft donor origin. The rearrangement uses TRBV7-2 and TRBJ2-7; 14 positions agree with TRBD2. CDR3 coding DNA: TGTGCCAGCAGGGGGACTAGCGGGAGCGAGCAGTACTTC. Amino acids: CASRGTSGSEQYF.